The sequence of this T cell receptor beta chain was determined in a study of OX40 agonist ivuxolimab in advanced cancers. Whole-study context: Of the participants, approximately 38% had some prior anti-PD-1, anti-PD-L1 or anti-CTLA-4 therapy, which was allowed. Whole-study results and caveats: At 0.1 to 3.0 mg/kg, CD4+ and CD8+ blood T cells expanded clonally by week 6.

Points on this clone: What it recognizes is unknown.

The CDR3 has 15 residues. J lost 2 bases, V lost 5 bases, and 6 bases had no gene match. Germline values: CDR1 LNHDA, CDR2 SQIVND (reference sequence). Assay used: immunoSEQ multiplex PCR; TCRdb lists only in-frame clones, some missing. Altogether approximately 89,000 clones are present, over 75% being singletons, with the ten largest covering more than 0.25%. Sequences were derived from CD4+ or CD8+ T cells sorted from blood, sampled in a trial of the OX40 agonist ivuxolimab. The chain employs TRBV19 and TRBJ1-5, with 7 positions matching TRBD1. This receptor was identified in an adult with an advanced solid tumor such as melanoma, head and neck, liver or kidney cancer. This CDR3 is CASSGYRGGNQPQHF. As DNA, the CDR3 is TGTGCCAGTAGTGGTTACAGGGGTGGCAATCAGCCCCAGCATTTT.